Shown below are 17 T cell receptor beta chains from a single sample sequenced in a study of Graves' ophthalmopathy and Graves' hyperthyroidism. Amplifying from RNA transcripts, the study obtained TCR beta CDR3 regions. After a first-round RT-PCR with HTBI primers, a second-round multiplex PCR was run. TCRdb fed the multiplex PCR reads into MiXCR, producing one record per CDR3 protein. The sample lists around 1,200,000 distinct CDR3 sequences, 35% to 40% occurring once. The material sequenced was peripheral blood or thyroid tissue (not recorded which). Receptors were obtained from an adult man with Graves' hyperthyroidism.

About this clonotype itself: The junction does not match germline at one end; this may be a read error. This chain joins TRBV10-2 and TRBJ2-7, with D possibly TRBD1 on 6 matching bases. This CDR3 comprises 14 residues. Germline CDR1 is WSHSY and CDR2 is SAAADI. The DNA of the CDR3 is TGCGCCAGCGGACCCCGAGCAGGGACATACGTGCAGTACTTC. This encodes CASGPRAGTYVQYF.

This CDR3 reads CASSLGDIPTSYEQYF. The CDR3 region has the DNA TGTGCCAGCAGCTTGGGGGACATCCCCACCTCCTACGAGCAGTACTTC. The V call is TRBV5-5, the J call TRBJ2-7; tentative D call: TRBD1 (6 bases). Trimming cost V 0 bases and J 0 bases, with 13 bases left between them. The V gene's germline CDR1 is SGHKS and CDR2 YYEKEE (reference sequence). This CDR3 region has 16 residues.

In the case of this clonotype: This clone may be a read error of a much larger clone one base away. J is TRBJ2-5 and V is TRBV11-2; no clear D. Trimming removed 6 bases at V and 5 bases at J, with 7 bases between. The CDR3 extends over 11 amino acids. Germline lookup yields CDR1 SGHAT and CDR2 FQNNGV. The CDR3 DNA is TGTGCCAGCAGTCATATGGAGACCCAGTACTTC. This codes for CASSHMETQYF.

This clonotype was recorded many times. V gene TRBV29-1 combines with J gene TRBJ2-7; D remains unclear. V lost 0 bases and J lost 0, with 9 bases in between. CDR3 length: 14 amino acids. The germline CDR1 and CDR2 sequences are SQVTM and ANQGSEA. CDR3 nucleotide sequence: TGCAGCGTTGAAGATCGGGCCCACTCCTACGAGCAGTACTTC. Its protein is CSVEDRAHSYEQYF.

As regards this clonotype: A much larger clone sits a single nucleotide away, making a read error possible. This chain connects TRBV13 to TRBJ1-3; no definite D call. The CDR3 covers 13 residues. CDR1 and CDR2 from the germline V gene are PRHDT and FYEKMQ (reference sequence). The CDR3 DNA reads as TGTGCCAGCAGTGAGGACCCAGGAATCACCATATATTTT. Residues: CASSEDPGITIYF.

The CDR3 bases are TGTGCCAGCATGGCTGACTGGCTACCCTACGAGCAGTACTTC. Encoded protein: CASMADWLPYEQYF. This chain links TRBV7-3 with TRBJ2-7; no definite D call. Trimming cost V 7 bases and J 2 bases, with 15 bases left between them. From germline, CDR1 is SGHTA and CDR2 FQGTGA. The CDR3 consists of 14 residues.

On this clonotype itself: A much larger clone sits a single nucleotide away, making a read error possible. The chain joins TRBV2 to TRBJ1-5; D ambiguous. V was trimmed by 8 bases and J by 9 bases, leaving 20 bases between them. There are 14 residues in the CDR3. Germline loops: CDR1 SNHLY, CDR2 FYNNEI. The CDR3 region is CASGLGLVGSPQHF. The CDR3 DNA reads as TGTGCCAGCGGTTTAGGACTCGTCGGGTCGCCCCAGCATTTT.

This clonotype has a count of ten or more. The chain couples TRBV9 to TRBJ2-7, with TRBD1 matching over 7 bases. With 3 bases clipped from V and 13 bases from J, the junction kept 7 bases outside the gene matches. Germline-derived CDR1 and CDR2 are SGDLS and YYNGEE. The length of the CDR3 is 11 residues. DNA of the CDR3: TGTGCCAGCAGCGGCGACAGGGTTTTATACTTC. The encoded protein is CASSGDRVLYF.

This chain links TRBV7-6 with TRBJ1-3; tentative D call: TRBD1 (5 bases). Deletions cut 2 bases from V and 8 bases from J, with 13 bases between. The V gene's germline CDR1 is SGHVS and CDR2 FNYEAQ. This CDR3 is built from 14 residues. The CDR3 nucleotides are TGTGCCAGCAGCTTAAATACCGGGGCGGACACCATATATTTT. Translating gives CASSLNTGADTIYF.

This clonotype appeared many times. The CDR3 loop reads CASSGQGAPNTEAFF. The CDR3 coding sequence is TGTGCCAGCAGCGGACAGGGGGCGCCGAACACTGAAGCTTTCTTT. This chain links TRBV12-3 or TRBV12-4 with TRBJ1-1, with 11 bases fitting TRBD1. This CDR3 region has 15 residues. Trimming at V came to 6 bases and at J to 1 base, leaving 4 bases not matched to a gene.

This clonotype was recorded many times. The V call is TRBV10-2, the J call TRBJ1-2; D gene unclear. The CDR3 consists of 12 residues. The germline V gene encodes CDR1 WSHSY and CDR2 SAAADI. Trimming removed 0 bases at V and 10 bases at J, with 9 bases between. CDR3 amino acids: CASSESGISYTF. The CDR3 DNA sequence: TGCGCCAGCAGTGAGTCGGGGATATCCTACACCTTC.

The genes are TRBV7-8 and TRBJ1-6; no reliable D call. The CDR3 extends over 17 amino acids. V was clipped by 5 bases and J by 9 bases, with 23 bases between them. CDR1 is SGHVS, CDR2 FQNEAQ, per germline. The CDR3 loop is CASSIRTRGEGSSPLHF. In DNA, the CDR3 is TGTGCCAGCAGCATCCGGACCCGCGGGGAGGGCAGTTCACCCCTCCACTTT.

This clonotype was observed at least ten times. This may come from a read error, since a much larger clone is one base off. The rearrangement uses TRBV10-3 and TRBJ2-5, with no clear D. V lost 2 bases, J lost 5 bases, and 3 bases lay in between. Per germline, CDR1 ENHRY and CDR2 SYGVKD. This CDR3 is built from 11 residues. The CDR3 nucleotides are TGTGCCATCAGTGAGGTGGAGACCCAGTACTTC. Its translation is CAISEVETQYF.

The CDR3 DNA is TGTGCCAGCAGTGATTTTGGACAGGGGGCCTGCGAGCAGTACTTC. This codes for CASSDFGQGACEQYF. This chain joins TRBV2 and TRBJ2-7; 11 nucleotides align to TRBD1. The germline V gene has CDR1 SNHLY and CDR2 FYNNEI. This CDR3 comprises 15 residues. Trimming removed 3 bases from V and 6 bases from J; junction bases left unmatched: 7.

Comment on this clonotype: Just one base apart from a much larger clone, this may be a read error. The chain is built from TRBV29-1 and TRBJ2-2; the match to TRBD2 covers 7 bases. This CDR3 spans 14 amino acids. Germline V CDR1 and CDR2: SQVTM, ANQGSEA. CDR3: CGARPGDYNGELFF. In DNA, the CDR3 is TGCGGCGCCCGACCCGGGGACTATAACGGGGAGCTGTTTTTT.

This chain connects TRBV15 to TRBJ1-1; the match to TRBD1 covers 10 bases. From germline, CDR1 is LNHNV and CDR2 YYDKDF (reference sequence). After removal of 3 bases from V and 5 bases from J, the junction contained 6 bases not matched to a gene. The CDR3 extends over 15 amino acids. The CDR3 coding sequence is TGTGCCACCAGCAGGAAAGGGACAGGGGTGACTGAAGCTTTCTTT. Protein sequence: CATSRKGTGVTEAFF.

This clonotype was seen a few times. The chain employs TRBV11-2 and TRBJ2-5; tentatively, D is TRBD1 (5 bases). The CDR3 runs 15 residues. Looked up from germline, CDR1 is SGHAT and CDR2 is FQNNGV. V lost 0 bases and J lost 9, with 17 bases in between. CDR3 sequence: CASSLEGALKGAQYF. The CDR3 DNA sequence: TGTGCCAGCAGCTTAGAAGGGGCCCTCAAAGGGGCCCAGTACTTC.